The clone carrying this T cell receptor beta chain was counted ten times or more. The target antigen is unknown. J gave up 4 bases and V 6 bases, and 5 bases lay outside the gene matches. This CDR3 spans 13 amino acids. Looked up from germline, CDR1 is MNHEY and CDR2 is SVGAGI. For TCR, cDNA came from 5'RACE template switching, which added a universal primer site and UMIs. TCRdb called the 5' RACE reads again in MiXCR, with one record for every CDR3 protein. The sample holds about 360,000 distinct CDR3 sequences, 6.2% seen once. This specimen comes from a study of T cells after yellow fever vaccination. Study results and limitations: Of the clonotypes, a small share occurred in both CD4 and CD8 compartments. Detected again after the booster were most primary-vaccination clones, at 95% to 97% CD4 and 88% CD8.

The source material was PBMCs, sampled 5 days after the yellow fever booster vaccination. The TCR was taken from a man aged 25 to 45 who received the YFV17D yellow fever vaccine. The chain uses TRBV6-5 and TRBJ1-1, with TRBD1 matching 7 bases. The CDR3 sequence: CASRPTGATEAFF. As DNA, the CDR3 is TGTGCCAGCAGACCCACAGGGGCCACTGAAGCTTTCTTT.